This T cell receptor beta chain comes out of a study of T-cell reconstitution after alpha-beta-depleted transplantation in children. Unique molecular identifiers were incorporated during preparation of the TCRbeta library. TCRdb independently ran MiXCR on the PCR reads; one entry per CDR3 protein. The table has 500,000 or so distinct CDR3 sequences, 32% seen once. The input for sequencing was PBMCs from the stem cell graft donor, taken from the stem cell graft. This receptor was obtained from a human donor who donated a stem cell graft to a child with aplastic anemia.

The CDR3 DNA follows: TGTGCCAGCAGTGTGGGACACCAGAACACTGAAGCTTTCTTT. Translating it yields CASSVGHQNTEAFF. V is TRBV6-1 and J is TRBJ1-1; a weak D match, TRBD1 (6 bases). Germline V gene data show CDR1 as MNHNS and CDR2 as SASEGT. V lost 4 bases to trimming and J lost 1 base, with 10 bases between them. This CDR3 has 14 residues.